The clone carrying this T cell receptor (beta chain) was seen repeatedly, ten times or more. The antigen remains undetermined. These data originate in a study of early T cells in non-severe SARS-CoV-2 infection. Study-level background: Sequencing of bulk RNA from unsorted whole blood was done, without chain pairing.

Study-wide findings and caveats: Lookups in VDJdb leaned toward anti-spike CD8 responses and missed private and CD4 specificities.

The V segment lost 2 bases and the J segment 1 base; nucleotides outside the gene matches: 0. The CDR3 has 14 amino acids. The germline V gene has CDR1 KGHSH and CDR2 LQKENI. Individual cDNA molecules each received unique molecular identifiers attached to them. TCRdb independently ran MiXCR on the 5' RACE reads; one entry per CDR3 protein. The repertoire holds roughly 35,000 distinct CDR3 sequences, over 8.5% seen once, with around 13% in the top ten. Specimen: whole blood. V and J are TRBV18 and TRBJ2-7, with 9 bases lining up with TRBD1. The TCR sequence derives from an adult who was a healthcare worker with PCR-confirmed SARS-CoV-2 infection or an uninfected control (not recorded which). CDR3 bases: TGTGCCAGCTCACCAGGGACAGGGTCCTACGAGCAGTACTTC. Translation gives CASSPGTGSYEQYF.